This T cell receptor (beta chain) was recorded in a study of T cells in tuberculosis. About the study: PBMC were archived before or within 7 days of starting treatment.

Method: immunoSEQ multiplex PCR; TCRdb's copy keeps in-frame clones and lacks some. Here the sample spans tens of thousands of clones, around 94% being singletons. The time point here: new active TB diagnosis, blood taken before or within 7 days of starting treatment. Patients were newly diagnosed, HIV-seronegative, and aged 18 or older. Unsorted cryopreserved PBMC were sequenced, averaging roughly 100,000 T cells per clinical donor. The CDR3 sequence is 14 residues long. CDR1 is SGHTA, CDR2 FQGTGA, per germline. Trimming cost V 5 bases and J 1 base, with 11 bases left between them. Sequenced material: PBMCs, taken at tuberculosis diagnosis. The rearrangement joins TRBV7-3 to TRBJ1-1; perhaps TRBD1 as D (6 bases). The receptor was derived from an adult with tuberculosis. The CDR3 loop is CASSQIGGNTEAFF. The CDR3 bases are TGTGCCAGCAGCCAAATAGGGGGGAACACTGAAGCTTTCTTT.